The 11 T cell receptor beta chains in this list originate from one sample, sequenced in a study of shared clonotypes between healthy human individuals. The repertoire was sequenced with immunoSEQ multiplex PCR; TCRdb's copy has only in-frame clones and lacks some. The sample has about half a million clones; around 73% are singletons. The source material was PBMCs. Receptor source: a woman between 35 and 50 years old in good health. Some clones in this sample may be carry-over from other donors' samples.

Turning to this clone: The junction shows a germline mismatch at one end, possibly a read error. The rearrangement joins TRBV30 to TRBJ1-3; D ambiguous. CDR1 and CDR2 (germline): GTSNPN, SVGIG (reference sequence). The CDR3 is 12 amino acids. CDR3 nucleotide sequence: TGTGCCTGGAACCGGGGTGGAAACGCCATATATTTT. Its protein product is CAWNRGGNAIYF. The whole variable domain, remainder taken from reference TRBV30 and TRBJ1-3, is SQTIHQWPATLVQPVGSPLSLECTVEGTSNPNLYWYRQAAGRGLQLLFYSVGIGQISSEVPQNLSASRPQDRQFILSSKKLLLSDSGFYLCAWNRGGNAIYFGEGSWLTVV.

The V gene is TRBV27, the J gene TRBJ1-5; 8 bases match TRBD1. Germline V CDR1 and CDR2: MNHEY, SMNVEV (reference sequence). With 5 bases clipped from V and 2 bases from J, the junction kept 2 bases outside the gene matches. This CDR3 has 14 residues. The CDR3 sequence: CASSKGQGNQPQHF. CDR3 coding DNA: TGTGCCAGCAGTAAGGGACAGGGCAATCAGCCCCAGCATTTT.

V is TRBV5-1 and J is TRBJ2-2; weak D call: TRBD2 (5 bases). This CDR3 has 17 residues. The V gene's germline CDR1 is SGHRS and CDR2 YFSETQ. The ends were cut back, 2 bases at V and 7 bases at J, with 21 bases in the middle. CDR3 coding DNA: TGCGCCAGCAGCTTTGACTGGGCTTTTAGGACTGGCGGGGAGCTGTTTTTT. As protein: CASSFDWAFRTGGELFF.

J is TRBJ2-1 and V is TRBV9; 7 nucleotides match TRBD2. This CDR3 is built from 15 residues. The germline CDR1 and CDR2 sequences are SGDLS and YYNGEE. The junction had 6 bases not matched to a gene; V was cut back by 0 bases and J by 6 bases. CDR3: CASSVGWEGRNEQFF. CDR3 nucleotides: TGTGCCAGCAGCGTAGGGTGGGAGGGCCGCAATGAGCAGTTCTTC.

This chain uses TRBV6-4 with TRBJ2-1; a possible D gene is TRBD2 (5 bases). This CDR3 comprises 14 residues. Germline assignment: CDR1 MRHNA and CDR2 SNTAGT. V lost 8 bases and J lost 4, with 15 bases in between. Here the CDR3 DNA reads TGTGCCAGCCAGGACTTTACGAAATACAATGAGCAGTTCTTC. As protein: CASQDFTKYNEQFF.

The genes are TRBV18 and TRBJ2-7, with 7 bases identical to TRBD1. CDR1 and CDR2 (germline): KGHSH, LQKENI. CDR3 length: 15 amino acids. V shed 3 bases and J 3 bases; nucleotides not matched to a gene: 8. CDR3 sequence reads: CASSPATGTNYEQYF. In nucleotides, the CDR3 is TGTGCCAGCTCACCCGCGACAGGGACCAACTACGAGCAGTACTTC.

The chain has TRBV29-1 and TRBJ1-1, with TRBD1 as a possible D gene (5 bases). The CDR3 is 14 amino acids. Looked up from germline, CDR1 is SQVTM and CDR2 is ANQGSEA. Trimming cost V 5 bases and J 4 bases, with 17 bases left between them. The CDR3 reads CSVRERQFTTEAFF. The CDR3 nucleotides are TGCAGCGTTAGGGAACGACAGTTTACCACTGAAGCTTTCTTT.

This rearrangement joins TRBV18 to TRBJ1-2; perhaps TRBD1 as D (6 bases). The CDR3 has 15 amino acids. V lost 2 bases and J lost 4, with 14 bases in between. The germline CDR1 and CDR2 sequences are KGHSH and LQKENI. CDR3 protein: CASSPAGTMGYGYTF. CDR3 bases: TGTGCCAGCTCACCAGCCGGGACAATGGGCTATGGCTACACCTTC.

This clone turned up a few times. The chain employs TRBV12-1 and TRBJ1-1; the table's D call TRBD1 went unverified against the DNA. TRBV12-1 counts as a pseudogene. CDR3 length: 14 residues. The CDR3 DNA reads TGTGCCAGCAGCAGGGGACAGGGAAACACTGAAGCTTTCTTT. It is translated as CASSRGQGNTEAFF.

The gene calls are TRBV7-8 and TRBJ2-3; maybe TRBD1 (5 bases). The CDR3 covers 16 residues. Trimming removed 2 bases at V and 2 bases at J, with 14 bases between. Germline V lookup: CDR1 SGHVS, CDR2 FQNEAQ. CDR3 in DNA: TGTGCCAGCAGCTTACGGCGACAGAGAAACACAGATACGCAGTATTTT. Encoded protein: CASSLRRQRNTDTQYF.

The chain recombines TRBV15 with TRBJ2-1; D is unclear. The germline V gene encodes CDR1 LNHNV and CDR2 YYDKDF (reference sequence). Deletions cut 3 bases from V and 0 bases from J, with 9 bases between. The CDR3 is 15 residues long. CDR3 coding DNA: TGTGCCACCAGCAGCGGGTCCGTCTCCTACAATGAGCAGTTCTTC. Amino acid sequence: CATSSGSVSYNEQFF.